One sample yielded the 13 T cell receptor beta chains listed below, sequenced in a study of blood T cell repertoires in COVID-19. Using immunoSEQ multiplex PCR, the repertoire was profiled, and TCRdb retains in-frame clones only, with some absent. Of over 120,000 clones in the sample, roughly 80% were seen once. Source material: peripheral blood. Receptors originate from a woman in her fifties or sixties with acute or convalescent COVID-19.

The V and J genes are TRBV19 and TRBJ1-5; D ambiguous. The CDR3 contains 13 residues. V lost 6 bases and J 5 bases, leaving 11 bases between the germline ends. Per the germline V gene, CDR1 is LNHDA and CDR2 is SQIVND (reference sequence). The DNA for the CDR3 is TGTGCCAGTAGAACAACCATTGATCAGCCCCAGCATTTT. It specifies CASRTTIDQPQHF.

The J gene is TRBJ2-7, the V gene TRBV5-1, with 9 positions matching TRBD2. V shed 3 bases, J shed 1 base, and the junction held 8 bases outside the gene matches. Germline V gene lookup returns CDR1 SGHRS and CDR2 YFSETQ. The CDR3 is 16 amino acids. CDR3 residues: CASSSRHAGGSYEQYF. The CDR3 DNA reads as TGCGCCAGCAGCTCTCGTCATGCGGGAGGGTCCTACGAGCAGTACTTC.

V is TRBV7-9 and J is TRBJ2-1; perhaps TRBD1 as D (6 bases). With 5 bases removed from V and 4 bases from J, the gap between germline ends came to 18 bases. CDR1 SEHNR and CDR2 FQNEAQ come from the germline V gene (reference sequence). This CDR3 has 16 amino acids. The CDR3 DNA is TGTGCCAGCAGCCCTCCGACAGGCTTACGATACAATGAGCAGTTCTTC. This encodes CASSPPTGLRYNEQFF.

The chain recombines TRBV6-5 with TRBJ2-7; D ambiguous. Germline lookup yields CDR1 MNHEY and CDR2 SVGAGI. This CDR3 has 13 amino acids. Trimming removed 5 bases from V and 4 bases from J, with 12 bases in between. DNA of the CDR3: TGTGCCAGCAGTCGAGACGGGTTTTACGAGCAGTACTTC. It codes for CASSRDGFYEQYF.

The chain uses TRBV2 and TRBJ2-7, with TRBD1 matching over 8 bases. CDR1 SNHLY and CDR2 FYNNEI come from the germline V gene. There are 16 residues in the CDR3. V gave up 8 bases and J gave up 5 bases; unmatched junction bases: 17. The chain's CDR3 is CASVELQGANKHEQYF. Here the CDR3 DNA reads TGTGCCAGCGTGGAGCTCCAGGGGGCGAACAAACACGAGCAGTACTTC.

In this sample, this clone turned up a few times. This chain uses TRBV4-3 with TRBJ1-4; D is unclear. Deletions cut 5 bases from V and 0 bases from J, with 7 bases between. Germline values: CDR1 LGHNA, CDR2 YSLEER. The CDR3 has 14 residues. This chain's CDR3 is CASSAFATNEKLFF. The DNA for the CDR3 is TGCGCCAGCAGCGCGTTTGCAACTAATGAAAAACTGTTTTTT.

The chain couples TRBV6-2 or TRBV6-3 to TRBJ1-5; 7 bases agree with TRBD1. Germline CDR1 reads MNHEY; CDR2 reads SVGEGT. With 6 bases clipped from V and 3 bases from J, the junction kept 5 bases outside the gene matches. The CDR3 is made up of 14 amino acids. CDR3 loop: CASRYDRVNQPQHF. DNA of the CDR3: TGTGCCAGCAGGTACGACAGGGTCAATCAGCCCCAGCATTTT.

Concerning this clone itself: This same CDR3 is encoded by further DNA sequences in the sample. The CDR3 here is CASSSGRGTDTQYF. Here the CDR3 DNA reads TGCGCCAGCAGCTCCGGGAGGGGCACAGATACGCAGTATTTT. V usage is TRBV5-1 and J usage is TRBJ2-3, with TRBD2 matching over 8 bases. The V segment lost 3 bases and the J segment 1 base; nucleotides outside the gene matches: 1. CDR3 size: 14 residues. In germline, CDR1 is SGHRS, CDR2 YFSETQ.

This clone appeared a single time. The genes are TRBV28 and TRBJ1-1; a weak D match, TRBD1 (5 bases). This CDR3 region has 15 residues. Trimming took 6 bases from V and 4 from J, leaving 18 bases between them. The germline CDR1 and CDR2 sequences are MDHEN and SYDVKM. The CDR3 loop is CASSTRHTGGTEAFF. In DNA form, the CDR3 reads TGTGCCAGCAGCACCCGACACACCGGGGGCACTGAAGCTTTCTTT.

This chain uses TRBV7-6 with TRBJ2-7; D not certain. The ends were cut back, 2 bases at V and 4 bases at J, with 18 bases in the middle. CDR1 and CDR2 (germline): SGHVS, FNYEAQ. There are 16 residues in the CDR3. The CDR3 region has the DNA TGTGCCAGCAGCTTATTATCTCGTTATACTAATTACGAGCAGTACTTC. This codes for CASSLLSRYTNYEQYF.

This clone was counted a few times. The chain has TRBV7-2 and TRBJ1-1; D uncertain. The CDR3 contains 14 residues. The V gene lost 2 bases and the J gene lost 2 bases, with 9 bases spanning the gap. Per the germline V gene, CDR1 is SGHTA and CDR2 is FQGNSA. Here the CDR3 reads CASSLMSLNTEAFF. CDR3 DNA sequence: TGTGCCAGCAGCTTAATGTCCCTAAACACTGAAGCTTTCTTT.

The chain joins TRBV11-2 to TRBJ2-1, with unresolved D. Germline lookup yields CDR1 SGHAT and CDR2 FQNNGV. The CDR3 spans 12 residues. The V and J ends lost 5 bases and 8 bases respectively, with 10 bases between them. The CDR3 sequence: CASSLARYEQFF. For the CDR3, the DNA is TGTGCCAGCAGCCTGGCTAGGTATGAGCAGTTCTTC.

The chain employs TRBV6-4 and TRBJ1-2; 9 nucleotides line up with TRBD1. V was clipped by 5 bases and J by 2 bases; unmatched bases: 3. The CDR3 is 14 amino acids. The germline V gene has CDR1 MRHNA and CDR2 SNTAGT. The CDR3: CASSPGTGNYGYTF. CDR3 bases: TGTGCCAGCAGTCCCGGGACAGGGAACTATGGCTACACCTTC.